The 5 T cell receptor beta chains below were found in one sample sequenced in a study of cytomegalovirus exposure and HLA in healthy donors. Some clones are missing from TCRdb's copy, which holds only in-frame ones; the method was immunoSEQ multiplex PCR. The table has 150,000 to 200,000 clones, around 89% seen once. The sample consisted of PBMCs. Receptors originate from a man younger than 35 in good health and CMV-seronegative.

The chain recombines TRBV11-2 with TRBJ2-3; 13 bases align to TRBD2. The CDR3 spans 16 residues. V lost 5 bases, J lost 7 bases, and 9 bases stayed unmatched. Germline lookup yields CDR1 SGHAT and CDR2 FQNNGV. CDR3 in amino acids: CASSPRTSGSSNTQYF. DNA for the CDR3: TGTGCCAGCAGCCCCAGGACTAGCGGGAGTTCGAATACGCAGTATTTT.

The V gene is TRBV7-8, the J gene TRBJ2-6, with 7 nucleotides matching TRBD1. Germline CDR1 and CDR2: SGHVS and FQNEAQ. Germline trimming cut 4 bases from V and 4 bases from J; bases unmatched to any gene: 10. CDR3 length equals 17 residues. CDR3 nucleotide sequence: TGTGCCAGCAGCTATCCGGGACAGACATCCGGGGCCAACGTCCTGACTTTC. Residues: CASSYPGQTSGANVLTF.

The genes are TRBV9 and TRBJ2-1; unclear D gene. The germline V gene has CDR1 SGDLS and CDR2 YYNGEE. This CDR3 is built from 15 residues. The V end was cut by 3 bases, the J end by 3 bases, with 13 bases between. CDR3 sequence (DNA): TGTGCCAGCAGCGAGAGAGAGAGACTCTACAATGAGCAGTTCTTC. It specifies CASSERERLYNEQFF.

V and J are TRBV19 and TRBJ1-5, with D possibly being TRBD1 (5 bases). CDR3 length: 15 residues. Germline-derived CDR1 and CDR2 are LNHDA and SQIVND (reference sequence). Trimming took 6 bases from V and 5 from J, leaving 17 bases between them. The CDR3 region has the DNA TGTGCCAGTAGAGTATGGTTCAGGGCAGATCAGCCCCAGCATTTT. This gives the protein CASRVWFRADQPQHF.

J is TRBJ2-7 and V is TRBV11-3, with 9 positions matching TRBD1. The CDR3 loop spans 15 amino acids. Losses at the gene ends were 2 bases for V and 4 bases for J; bases not matched to a gene: 6. Per the germline V gene, CDR1 is SGHNT and CDR2 is YENEEA. The CDR3 sequence: CASSLSGQGPYEQYF. The CDR3 DNA reads TGTGCCAGCAGCTTATCGGGACAGGGCCCTTACGAGCAGTACTTC.